The TCR beta chain under discussion was sequenced for a study of cytomegalovirus exposure and HLA in healthy donors. Primers: 60 Vbeta forward and 13 Jbeta reverse. The protocol was immunoSEQ multiplex PCR, while the TCRdb copy is restricted to in-frame clones and leaves out a portion. The sample holds some 90,000 clones, over 70% seen once. CDR1 is GTSNPN and CDR2 is SVGIG in the germline V gene (reference sequence). CDR3 length: 14 residues. The germline V and J ends were trimmed by 0 bases and 0 bases, with 6 bases remaining between them. Remarks on this clone: Its antigen is currently unknown.

Study outcomes and limitations: By a later analysis, the bulk of CMV-associated TCR beta chains appeared HLA-restricted. Reported results showed that the classifier diagnosed cytomegalovirus status with high specificity and sensitivity.

The V call is TRBV30, the J call TRBJ1-3; no clear D gene. This receptor was taken from a boy younger than 18 in good health and CMV-seronegative. The sequenced sample was PBMCs. The CDR3 here is CAWSVGISGNTIYF. CDR3 DNA: TGTGCCTGGAGTGTGGGCATCTCTGGAAACACCATATATTTT. The variable domain in full, with the rest retrieved from reference TRBV30 and TRBJ1-3, is SQTIHQWPATLVQPVGSPLSLECTVEGTSNPNLYWYRQAAGRGLQLLFYSVGIGQISSEVPQNLSASRPQDRQFILSSKKLLLSDSGFYLCAWSVGISGNTIYFGEGSWLTVV.